This TCR beta chain stems from a study of blood T cell repertoires in COVID-19. About the study: The United States, Italy and Spain supplied acute and convalescent COVID-19 samples.

Study processing details: Reference gene primer amplification in the assay estimated nucleated cell counts. Assay used: immunoSEQ multiplex PCR; TCRdb lists only in-frame clones, some missing. The DNA gave D and trimming, while V, J and clone size come from that table. Altogether nearly 200,000 clones are present, just under 85% being singletons, with the ten largest covering 6% to 8%. The V segment lost 5 bases and the J segment 3 bases; nucleotides outside the gene matches: 11. The germline V gene encodes CDR1 MNHEY and CDR2 SMNVEV (reference sequence). The CDR3 sequence is 16 residues long. This TCR was recovered from a human donor with acute or convalescent COVID-19. The donor label of this sample is uncertain. Sequences were obtained from peripheral blood. The chain joins TRBV27 to TRBJ2-7, with 9 bases aligning to TRBD2. CDR3 amino acids: CASSPKTSGPIYEQYF. CDR3 coding DNA: TGTGCCAGCAGTCCCAAGACTAGCGGTCCAATCTACGAGCAGTACTTC.